This T cell receptor (beta chain) was identified during a study of shared clonotypes between healthy human individuals (dated by TCRdb to the early 2020s). As for the study more broadly: A couple of women and a few men aged 18 to 49 years were included in the cohort. For each donor, CD4 naive and CD4 memory were each run on three plates, CD8 naive on two plates, and CD8 memory on one plate. To estimate repertoire size and how much clonotype sharing occurs between individuals, the study deeply sequenced the blood TCR repertoires of about five healthy adults. Different laboratories and diverse techniques were used to prepare libraries and sequence TCR repertoires, to increase sequencing depth and limit assay-specific biases. Leukapheresis yielded between about 0.9 and 10 billion PBMCs per donor.

Healthy HIV-negative adults with no recently reported acute infections or vaccinations were included as donors. All donors were Caucasian adults living in Nashville, Tennessee, USA. CD4+ T cells were enriched by magnetic negative selection, after which naive cells were positively selected on CD45RA and the negative fraction was taken as the memory subset. Blood was collected by leukapheresis, and PBMCs were isolated by Ficoll-Histopaque density gradient centrifugation and then cryopreserved in liquid nitrogen vapor phase. Analytical flow cytometry was used to check the purity and quantity of every magnetically sorted T cell population. Genomic DNA was isolated from each sorted fraction and quantified by UV absorbance on a Nanodrop 2000c. Using the deep immunoSEQ assay, multiplex PCR amplified TCR CDR3 regions from genomic DNA. Genomic DNA extracted from each cell subset was distributed evenly over all wells of several immunoSEQ 96-well plates, and each plate served as one replicate. For sorted subsets, 200 to 250 ng of genomic DNA, equivalent to roughly 33,000 T cell genomes, went into each replicate PCR. The purified libraries were quantified using a Qubit 3.0 fluorometer, sized with a Bioanalyzer 2100, and then quantified again using the KAPA Library Quantification kit. A separate single-read 150-cycle Illumina NextSeq 550 flow cell was used to sequence each immunoSEQ 96-well plate. The original methods were these. The immunoSEQ output contained only junctional sequences without quality scores, so filtering could not match that applied to full-length reads. Sequences were annotated with PyIR, a Python wrapper for IgBLAST v1.9, and V/J genes and CDR3 were assigned using IMGT germline references. Reads were filtered out if the reads had weak V/J assignments (E-value above 1e-6), no CDR3, stop codons, out-of-frame junctions, or ambiguous translated residues. V3J clonotypes were defined as sequences sharing the same inferred V gene, J gene, and CDR3 amino acid sequence. Percentage overlap between repertoires was calculated by dividing the number of shared unique clonotypes by the size of the smaller repertoire. Richness of each repertoire was evaluated using RTK rarefaction, the Chao1 estimator, and Recon v2.1 estimates of unobserved clonotypes. Generation probabilities were computed with OLGA for all TCRbeta clonotypes obtained by the gDNA method from several donors. The immuneACCESS repertoire file appears here via TCRdb, limited to in-frame rearrangements. These files lack a portion of the clones; in checked studies, under half of the deficit traces to unresolved V genes, and the cause of the others is not known. That table furnishes V, J and clone size, whereas the DNA furnished D and trimming. For this sample there are some 1,600,000 clones; 98% appear just once. Roughly 0.42% of the sample belongs to the ten largest clones.

Results the study describes overall, beyond this receptor: Sampling was limited to blood, and TCR repertoires in tissue likely differ from TCR repertoires in blood. Naive subsets generally had larger estimated clonotype richness than memory subsets. Based on pairwise subsampling, the degree of clonotype sharing among donors was expected to be affected by sequencing depth. Compared with non-shared clonotypes, the clonotypes found in all four sorted-subset donors had higher generation probabilities. Because the study included only a small number of donors, the genetic and exposure-history diversity represented was limited. Incomplete sequencing was indicated by rarefaction of sorted-subset datasets, despite the large sequencing depth. When a handful of donors were compared, the shared fraction of clonotypes was approximately 5% for naive CD4, about 4% for naive CD8, 2% to 2.5% for memory CD4, and under 0.5% for memory CD8.

For CDR1 and CDR2, the germline V gene lists MNHNS and SASEGT. Trimming takes 6 bases off V and 4 bases off J; junction bases not matched to a gene: 11. From cysteine to phenylalanine, the CDR3 is 15 amino acids long. Only the CDR3 part of the read is kept: 45 bases, read in frame from the first base. Of note for this clone: Its antigen target is currently unknown. No base quality information exists; no much larger clone differs at one position.

The sequence derives from a man aged 25 to 45 in good health. The sample comprised naive CD4+ T cells sorted from blood. The label giving this sample's cell subset or site can be read as: CD45RA+ positively selected. This receptor chain uses TRBV6-1 and TRBJ2-7; the junction holds 8 bases that match TRBD2. The nucleotides are TGTGCCAGCAGGGACAGATCGGGGGGGGTATACGAGCAGTACTTC. This gives the protein CASRDRSGGVYEQYF.